The 13 T cell receptor beta chains given below trace back to one sample, sequenced in a study of sequential checkpoint blockade in melanoma. This sample's treatment: randomized to nivolumab then ipilimumab (arm A) or the reverse (arm B). This table comes from immunoSEQ multiplex PCR, and its TCRdb copy is limited to in-frame clones, with some not included. The sample shows about 5,000 clones, about 29% of them seen only once. The specimen comprised tumor tissue (inferred from file names), sampled from a patient given nivolumab and ipilimumab in sequence. These receptors originate from a human donor with melanoma.

A few counts support this clone. The chain combines TRBV9 with TRBJ1-1, with a weak D call TRBD1 (6 bases). Looked up from germline, CDR1 is SGDLS and CDR2 is YYNGEE. CDR3 size: 13 residues. V shed 4 bases and J shed 5 bases, with 12 bases lying between them. Written as DNA, the CDR3 is TGTGCCAGCAGCCTCGGGGGCCGAACTGAAGCTTTCTTT. Protein product: CASSLGGRTEAFF.

This clone occurred a few times. The CDR3 here is CASSQGTEAFF. The CDR3 DNA sequence: TGTGCCAGCTCGCAAGGGACTGAAGCTTTCTTT. The gene calls are TRBV14 and TRBJ1-1; D ambiguous. V was clipped by 8 bases and J by 5 bases, with 9 bases between them. The CDR3 has 11 residues. The germline CDR1 and CDR2 sequences are SGHDN and FVKESK.

This clone was seen ten or more times. The chain couples TRBV9 to TRBJ2-3; 7 positions agree with TRBD1. Trimming took 6 bases from V and 2 from J; bases not matched to a gene: 9. The CDR3 contains 15 residues. The germline V gene encodes CDR1 SGDLS and CDR2 YYNGEE. The CDR3 sequence is CASTLWGQSTDTQYF. The CDR3 DNA follows: TGTGCCAGCACCCTTTGGGGACAGTCCACAGATACGCAGTATTTT.

The gene calls are TRBV18 and TRBJ1-2; TRBD1 aligns across 8 bases. The germline V gene encodes CDR1 KGHSH and CDR2 LQKENI. With 2 bases clipped from V and 7 bases from J, the junction kept 9 bases outside the gene matches. The CDR3 totals 15 residues. The chain's CDR3 is CASSPRQGADGGYTF. In DNA form, the CDR3 reads TGTGCCAGCTCACCAAGGCAGGGGGCAGATGGTGGCTACACCTTC.

This clone was recorded a few times. The CDR3 here is CASSVGRDNIGEQFF. In nucleotides, the CDR3 is TGTGCCAGCAGCGTAGGACGGGACAATATAGGTGAGCAGTTCTTC. This chain joins TRBV9 and TRBJ2-1, with D possibly TRBD1 on 6 matching bases. CDR1 is SGDLS and CDR2 is YYNGEE in the germline V gene. The V and J ends lost 0 bases and 9 bases respectively, with 16 bases between them. The CDR3 is made up of 15 amino acids. The full variable domain, rest sourced from reference TRBV9 and TRBJ2-1, is DSGVTQTPKHLITATGQRVTLRCSPRSGDLSVYWYQQSLDQGLQFLIQYYNGEERAKGNILERFSAQQFPDLHSELNLSSLELGDSALYFCASSVGRDNIGEQFFGPGTRLTVL.

The chain joins TRBV28 to TRBJ2-5; D is possibly TRBD1 (5 bases). V dropped 3 bases and J dropped 1 base, with 12 bases sitting between them. Germline V gene data show CDR1 as MDHEN and CDR2 as SYDVKM. This CDR3 is 15 amino acids long. CDR3 sequence reads: CASSFVRGGQETQYF. CDR3 bases: TGTGCCAGCAGTTTCGTAAGGGGCGGCCAAGAGACCCAGTACTTC.

This clone was seen only a few times. At one end, the junction sequence differs from germline, possibly due to a read error. CDR3 loop: CASSLRREGVGELFF. CDR3 bases: TGTGCCAGCAGCTTACGGCGGGAGGGGGTCGGGGAACTGTTTTTT. The chain combines TRBV11-3 with TRBJ2-2; the match to TRBD2 covers 9 bases. The CDR3 covers 15 residues. CDR1 and CDR2 (germline): SGHNT, YENEEA.

This clone was counted many times. The chain joins TRBV6-8 to TRBJ2-5; 9 nucleotides match TRBD2. CDR1 and CDR2 (germline): MNHGY, SAAAGT. This CDR3 contains 15 residues. V shed 5 bases, J shed 4 bases, and the junction held 8 bases outside the gene matches. CDR3 loop: CASSDSAGGPETQYF. The CDR3 region has the DNA TGTGCCAGCAGTGATTCGGCGGGAGGGCCAGAGACCCAGTACTTC.

The chain joins TRBV6-8 to TRBJ2-7; TRBD2 aligns across 8 bases. CDR3 length: 15 amino acids. Germline V gene sequence: CDR1 MNHGY, CDR2 SAAAGT. J gave up 4 bases and V 4 bases, and 9 bases lay outside the gene matches. DNA of the CDR3: TGTGCCAGCAGTTCCATTTCTAGCGGGTTGTACGAGCAGTACTTC. This gives the protein CASSSISSGLYEQYF.

This clone was counted between two and nine times. The rearrangement links TRBV9 to TRBJ2-1; 8 bases agree with TRBD2. This CDR3 spans 17 amino acids. The junction had 14 bases not matched to a gene; V was cut back by 4 bases and J by 5 bases. Germline V lookup: CDR1 SGDLS, CDR2 YYNGEE. The CDR3 region has the DNA TGTGCCAGCAGCCCGGGGCCGGGAACTAGCGGAAACAATGAGCAGTTCTTC. It specifies CASSPGPGTSGNNEQFF.

V gene TRBV18 combines with J gene TRBJ1-5; D uncertain. CDR1 is KGHSH, CDR2 LQKENI, per germline. Between the trimmed V and J ends, which lost 2 bases and 0 bases, there was a span of 5 bases. The CDR3 is 14 residues long. The CDR3 sequence is CASSPWHSNQPQHF. In nucleotides, the CDR3 is TGTGCCAGCTCACCATGGCATAGCAATCAGCCCCAGCATTTT.

The chain uses TRBV6-8 and TRBJ2-5; 9 bases align to TRBD2. The germline gives CDR1 MNHGY, CDR2 SAAAGT. The V segment lost 0 bases and the J segment 4 bases; nucleotides outside the gene matches: 9. This CDR3 comprises 17 residues. The CDR3 coding sequence is TGTGCCAGCAGTTACTCGCCGGTTAGCGGGAGCAGAGAGACCCAGTACTTC. This encodes CASSYSPVSGSRETQYF.

The rearrangement links TRBV10-2 to TRBJ2-5; 9 nucleotides line up with TRBD2. Germline V gene data show CDR1 as WSHSY and CDR2 as SAAADI. The CDR3 runs 15 residues. J gave up 4 bases and V 3 bases, and 6 bases lay outside the gene matches. CDR3 region: CASSDPSGKGETQYF. The CDR3 DNA follows: TGCGCCAGCAGTGACCCTAGCGGGAAAGGAGAGACCCAGTACTTC.